This T cell receptor (beta chain) was retrieved from a study of blood T cell repertoires in COVID-19. Profiling relied on immunoSEQ multiplex PCR, and the TCRdb table lists in-frame clones only, not all of them. The sample contains under 200,000 clones, roughly 91% of which appear only once. This CDR3 contains 14 residues. Germline V gene lookup returns CDR1 SGHTS and CDR2 YDEGEE. V trimming: 2 bases; J trimming: 7 bases; junction bases outside the gene matches: 5. The sequencing sample was made of peripheral blood. The receptor was derived from a man aged 35-49 years with active or convalescent COVID-19. The V call is TRBV5-8, the J call TRBJ1-5; TRBD1 matches at 8 bases. CDR3 in DNA: TGTGCCAGCAGCTTCAGACAGGGGAGCCAGCCCCAGCATTTT. Residues: CASSFRQGSQPQHF.